The rows below give T cell receptor beta chains drawn from one sample of a study of T cell responses to AZD1222 COVID-19 vaccine. Method: immunoSEQ multiplex PCR; TCRdb's copy keeps in-frame clones and lacks some. The top ten clones hold under 9% of a sample with fewer than 150,000 clones, approximately 88% of them seen once. The specimen was peripheral blood, collected on day 0 of AZD1222 vaccination. The receptors originated from an adult in good health. Each CDR3 is given with its conserved first and last residue. Fields, in order: J gene, D gene, clone size, CDR3 length, V gene, CDR3 DNA, CDR3 protein. The D gene is left open where the match is weak. Not every row has a clone size; where given, it reads once, few, many or a size class.

>TRBJ1-5|.|.|17|TRBV5-8
TGTGCCAGCAGCATCGGAGGGGGGGGCCTCAGCAATCAGCCCCAGCATTTT
CASSIGGGGLSNQPQHF
>TRBJ2-6|TRBD2|.|16|TRBV27
TGTGCCAGCAGTGCCACGGGGGGGCGTGGGGCCAACGTCCTGACTTTC
CASSATGGRGANVLTF
>TRBJ1-5|.|.|15|TRBV19
TGTGCCAGTAGGCGCGGAGGGGGGCAAGGACAGCCCCAGCATTTT
CASRRGGGQGQPQHF
>TRBJ2-1|.|.|16|TRBV5-1
TGCGCCAGCAGCTGGAAAGAGCGATGGTCCTACAATGAGCAGTTCTTC
CASSWKERWSYNEQFF
>TRBJ1-3|.|.|15|TRBV30
TGTGCCTGGAGTGGCGGACAGCCCTCTGGAAACACCATATATTTT
CAWSGGQPSGNTIYF
>TRBJ1-2|.|.|15|TRBV29-1
TGCAGCGTAAACCCCTCTGGCAGTCCTAACTATGGCTACACCTTC
CSVNPSGSPNYGYTF
>TRBJ1-1|TRBD1|.|15|TRBV5-4
TGTGCCAGCAGCGCCGGACAGGTTATGAACACTGAAGCTTTCTTT
CASSAGQVMNTEAFF
>TRBJ2-3|TRBD1|.|15|TRBV3-1/TRBV3-2
TGTGCCAGCAGCCTTTCAGACAGGGTCCCCGATACGCAGTATTTT
CASSLSDRVPDTQYF
>TRBJ1-1|.|.|15|TRBV19
TGTGCCAGTAGTATAGCTGCAGGAACGAACACTGAAGCTTTCTTT
CASSIAAGTNTEAFF
>TRBJ2-5|.|.|13|TRBV19
TGTGCCAGTAGTATGGGGGCCCAAGAGACCCAGTACTTC
CASSMGAQETQYF
>TRBJ2-2|TRBD1|.|12|TRBV28
TGTGCCAGCAGTGATAGGGGGCGGGAGCTGTTTTTT
CASSDRGRELFF
>TRBJ1-1|.|few|16|TRBV10-1
TGCGCCAGGAGGGACGAGAAGTGTTCGTTGAACACTGAAGCTTTCTTT
CARRDEKCSLNTEAFF
>TRBJ1-5|.|once|15|TRBV19
TGTGCCAGTAGTATAGTCACCCTTAGCAATCAGCCCCAGCATTTT
CASSIVTLSNQPQHF
>TRBJ1-1|TRBD1|.|15|TRBV19
TGTGCCAGTACCCCGACAGGGGACTTGAACACTGAAGCTTTCTTT
CASTPTGDLNTEAFF
>TRBJ1-1|TRBD1|.|16|TRBV5-4
TGTGCCAGCAGCTTGGGGACAGGGACCATGAACACTGAAGCTTTCTTT
CASSLGTGTMNTEAFF